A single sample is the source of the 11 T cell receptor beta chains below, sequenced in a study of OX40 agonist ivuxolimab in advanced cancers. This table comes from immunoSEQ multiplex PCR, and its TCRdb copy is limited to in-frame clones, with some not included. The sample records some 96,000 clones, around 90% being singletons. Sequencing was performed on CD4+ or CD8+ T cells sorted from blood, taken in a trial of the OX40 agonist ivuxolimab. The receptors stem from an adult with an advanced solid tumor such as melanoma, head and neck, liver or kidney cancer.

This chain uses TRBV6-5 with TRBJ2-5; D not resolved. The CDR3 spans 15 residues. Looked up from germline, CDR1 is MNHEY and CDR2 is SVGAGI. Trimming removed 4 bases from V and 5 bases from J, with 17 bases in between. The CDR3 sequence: CASSFSGRGVETQYF. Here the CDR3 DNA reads TGTGCCAGCAGTTTCTCGGGCCGTGGGGTTGAGACCCAGTACTTC.

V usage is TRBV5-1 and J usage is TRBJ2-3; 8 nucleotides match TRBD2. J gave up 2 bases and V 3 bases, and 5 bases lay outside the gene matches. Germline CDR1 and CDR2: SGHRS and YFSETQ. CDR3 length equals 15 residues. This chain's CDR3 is CASSSSGSPTDTQYF. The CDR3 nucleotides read TGCGCCAGCAGCTCGAGCGGGAGTCCCACAGATACGCAGTATTTT.

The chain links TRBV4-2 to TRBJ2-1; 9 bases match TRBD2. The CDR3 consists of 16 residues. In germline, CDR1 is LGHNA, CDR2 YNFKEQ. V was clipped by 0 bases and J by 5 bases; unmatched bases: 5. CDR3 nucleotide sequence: TGTGCCAGCAGCCAAGATCAGCGGGAGGAGCACAATGAGCAGTTCTTC. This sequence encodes CASSQDQREEHNEQFF.

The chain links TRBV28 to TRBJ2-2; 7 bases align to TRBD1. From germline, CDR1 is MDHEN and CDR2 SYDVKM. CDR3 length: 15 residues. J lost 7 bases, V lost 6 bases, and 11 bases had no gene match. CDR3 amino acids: CASRRTGGQGGELFF. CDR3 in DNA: TGTGCCAGCAGGAGGACAGGCGGGCAGGGCGGGGAGCTGTTTTTT.

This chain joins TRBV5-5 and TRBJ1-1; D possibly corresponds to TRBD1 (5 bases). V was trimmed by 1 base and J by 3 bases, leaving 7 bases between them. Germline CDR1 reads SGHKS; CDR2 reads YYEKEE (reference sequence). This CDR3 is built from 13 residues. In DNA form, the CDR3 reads TGTGCCAGCAGCTTGTGGGGGGACACTGAAGCTTTCTTT. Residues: CASSLWGDTEAFF.

The CDR3 loop is CASSLGGTSGGYNEQFF. The CDR3 bases are TGCGCCAGCAGCTTGGGTGGGACTAGCGGGGGCTACAATGAGCAGTTCTTC. This chain joins TRBV5-1 and TRBJ2-1; 14 nucleotides align to TRBD2. Germline lookup yields CDR1 SGHRS and CDR2 YFSETQ. The CDR3 spans 17 residues. Trimming cost V 0 bases and J 3 bases; bases outside gene matches: 2.

CDR3 DNA sequence: TGTGCCAGCAGCTTTTTTCCCTACGAGCAGTACTTC. Translated: CASSFFPYEQYF. J is TRBJ2-5 and V is TRBV5-4; D unresolved. The DNA end favors TRBJ2-7, so the J call may be wrong. Germline V gene data show CDR1 as SGHNT and CDR2 as YYREEE (reference sequence). This CDR3 comprises 12 residues.

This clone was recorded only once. CDR3 DNA: TGTGCCAGCTCACCAACGGGGGCGATCTATGGCTACACCTTC. Translating gives CASSPTGAIYGYTF. The chain combines TRBV18 with TRBJ1-2; D might be TRBD1 (6 bases). The CDR3 contains 14 residues. V shed 2 bases and J shed 4 bases, with 11 bases lying between them. CDR1 KGHSH and CDR2 LQKENI come from the germline V gene.

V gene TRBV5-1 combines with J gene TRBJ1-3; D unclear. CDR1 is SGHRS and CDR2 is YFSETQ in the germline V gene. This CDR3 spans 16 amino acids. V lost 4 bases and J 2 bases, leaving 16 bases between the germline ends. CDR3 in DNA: TGCGCCAGCAGCCCGGACCTCCAGACGGCTGGAAACACCATATATTTT. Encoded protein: CASSPDLQTAGNTIYF. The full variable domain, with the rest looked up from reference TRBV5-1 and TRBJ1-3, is KAGVTQTPRYLIKTRGQQVTLSCSPISGHRSVSWYQQTPGQGLQFLFEYFSETQRNKGNFPGRFSGRQFSNSRSEMNVSTLELGDSALYLCASSPDLQTAGNTIYFGEGSWLTVV.

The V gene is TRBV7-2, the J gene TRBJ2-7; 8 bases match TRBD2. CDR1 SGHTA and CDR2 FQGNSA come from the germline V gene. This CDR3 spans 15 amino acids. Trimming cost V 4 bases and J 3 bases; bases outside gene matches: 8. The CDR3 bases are TGTGCCAGCAGCTCCGTAGCGGGATCGGTCTACGAGCAGTACTTC. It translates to CASSSVAGSVYEQYF. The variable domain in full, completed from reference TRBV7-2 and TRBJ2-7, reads GAGVSQSPSNKVTEKGKDVELRCDPISGHTALYWYRQSLGQGLEFLIYFQGNSAPDKSGLPSDRFSAERTGGSVSTLTIQRTQQEDSAVYLCASSSVAGSVYEQYFGPGTRLTVT.

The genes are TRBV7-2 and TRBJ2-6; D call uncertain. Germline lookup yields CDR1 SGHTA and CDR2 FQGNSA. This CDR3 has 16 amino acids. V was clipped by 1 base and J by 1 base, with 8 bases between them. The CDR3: CASSLVQQSGANVLTF. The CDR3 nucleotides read TGTGCCAGCAGCTTAGTGCAACAGTCTGGGGCCAACGTCCTGACTTTC.